The text below deals with one T cell receptor beta chain. Its antigen target is currently unknown. No base quality values were provided; no much bigger clone lies one nucleotide off. The library came from the immunoSEQ multiplex PCR assay. A mixture of 60 forward primers for TCR Vbeta segments and 13 reverse primers for TCR Jbeta segments was used in the multiplex PCR. A multiplex PCR assay on genomic DNA amplified the CDR3 region of rearranged TCR beta genes. Amplified TCR beta libraries were sequenced as 87-base-pair reads on the Illumina HiSeq System. The original methods were these. A later analysis tallied roughly 80 million unique TCR beta chains across the 550 to 850 repertoires, and some 12 million of those chains were shared by two or more donors. Raw reads were error-corrected and collapsed into unique sequences with a nearest-neighbor algorithm that merged closely related sequences to remove PCR and sequencing errors. Alignment of CDR3 sequences to IMGT reference sequences was used to assign V, D and J gene segments. Each retained sequence needed at least a six-nucleotide match to both a V gene segment and a J gene segment. A rearrangement counted as productive if the CDR3 had no stop codons and remained in frame with V and J, and every other rearrangement counted as non-productive. Following IMGT convention, CDR3 was defined as the stretch from the second conserved V-encoded cysteine up to the conserved J-encoded phenylalanine. The earlier analysis of about 590 of the donors excluded sequences that lacked an unambiguous match to a single V gene segment. In an earlier analysis of more than 500 of the donors, a V segment was called functional when productive rearrangements were above 56.7%, and segregating when the standard deviation between donors exceeded 5%. A statistical classification framework was developed to diagnose cytomegalovirus status using the catalog of TCR beta chain sequences. A later analysis assigned V and J genes by comparing TCR nucleotide sequences with IMGT/GENE-DB human TR gene sequences. Using the TCRdist pipeline, a later analysis assigned CDR3 sequences along with most-parsimonious VDJ recombination scenarios. In a later analysis, each TCR beta chain was defined by its CDR3 amino acid sequence together with its V-gene family, and reads without a unique V-gene family were excluded. In a later analysis, around 650 highly shared, low-generation-probability nucleotide sequences were removed to address suspected cross-contamination and a sequencing artifact. A later analysis calculated a clonal expansion index for each public chain from normalized within-repertoire ranks of inferred template counts. In a later analysis, generation probabilities were computed using a VDJ recombination model fitted to out-of-frame rearrangements, and the results were checked against IGoR. Hypergeometric tests were used in a later analysis to score TCR-TCR, TCR-HLA and TCR-CMV co-occurrence, with a repertoire-size bias correction applied to the TCR pairs. False discovery rates were estimated in a later analysis by permuting HLA or CMV assignments 20 times. In a later analysis, co-occurring TCRs were grouped with DBSCAN, and TCRdist sequence similarity was added when clustering was performed within HLA-allele-positive subsets. Repertoires with fewer than 30,000 or more than 120,000 public chains, plus five repertoires with anomalous nucleotide sharing, were excluded from co-occurrence clustering. Here the immuneACCESS table is served through TCRdb, limited to in-frame sequences with V and J called. Missing clones are a known gap in these copies; in checked studies unresolved V genes cover under half, and the rest lacks a known reason. V and J calls and clone size are given by that table; D and trimming were obtained from the DNA. This sample has some 100,000 clones in its table, and more than 75% of those were observed once. The ten largest clones add up to under 4.5% of the sample.

The cohort consisted of 670 or so healthy bone marrow donors. At the time of sampling, all cohort members were nominally healthy, though unrecorded immune exposures were likely present. The donor was CMV seropositive and belonged to the group of 250 to 300 seropositive cohort members. Each donor provided a peripheral blood sample, and peripheral blood mononuclear cells were used for TCR beta sequencing. The Qiagen DNeasy Blood Extraction Kit was used to extract genomic DNA from the blood cell samples. This record belongs to a study of cytomegalovirus exposure and HLA in healthy donors (dated by TCRdb to 2016 to 2017). Describing the broader study: In an earlier analysis of around 540 of the donors, 250 to 300 Gb of sequence data and 90 million to 130 million unique TCR beta sequences from about 190 million T cells were reported. Among 300 to 450 genotyped donors of the cohort, an average of around 240,000 unique TCR beta nucleotide sequences were sequenced per donor, roughly a sixth of them non-productive. Both class I and class II loci were covered by HLA typing, at four-digit resolution. The number of donors typed differed by locus, with about 620-630 for A, B, C, DRB1 and DQB1, roughly 520 for DQA1, 606 for DPA1, and about 450 for DPB1. About 320 gigabases of sequencing data and approximately 80 million unique TCR sequences were included in an early release covering about 620 HLA-typed donors. Rather than using new phenotypic data, the later analysis identified candidate immune exposures from TCR beta sequences and from how often those sequences occurred across donors. In a later analysis, previously published TCR beta repertoires from 550 to 750 donors were re-analyzed and high-resolution HLA genotyping was added so that TCR occurrence patterns could be studied. Because of strong linkage in the cohort, a few DR-DQ haplotypes were treated as single units for association and clustering. The study combined high-throughput TCR immunosequencing, statistical association of individual TCRs with disease status, and machine learning to predict cytomegalovirus infection status. Donor age, sex, ethnicity and CMV serostatus were compiled together with the repertoire data. In addition to the first cohort of 666 subjects, a separate validation cohort of approximately 130 different subjects was used. The study used immunosequencing to profile the T cell repertoires of several hundred subjects and linked those repertoires to cytomegalovirus serostatus. To decide whether each TCR beta V gene segment behaved as functional or pseudogenic, an earlier analysis of approximately 590 of the donors relied on high-throughput TCR beta sequencing. Among the roughly 400 genotyped donors, around 79% belonged to the genetic ancestry cluster associated with self-reported Caucasian donors. The study aimed to test whether signatures of past pathogen exposure could be identified by cataloging public T cell receptors. Every repertoire in the discovery cohort had been generated on one and the same sequencing platform. In a later genetic analysis, genome-wide SNP genotypes for about 65% of the 666 donors were used, and that subset was treated as a discovery cohort.

General conclusions and limits of the study: In this cohort, only TCR beta chains were sequenced, and detectable features were limited by the absence of alpha or paired-chain data. A further reported finding was that TCR beta sequences accurately predicted the HLA-A and HLA-B alleles for most subjects in the first cohort. While some public TCRs were present in many individuals, most TCR sequences turned up only very rarely across donors. Strong co-occurrence of HLA alleles, especially DR and DQ, made assigning TCR associations to individual alleles difficult. In a later analysis, most CMV-associated TCR beta chains were found to appear HLA-restricted, with HLA associations seemingly driven largely by CMV exposure. In a later analysis, HLA-associated TCR beta chains showed more clonal expansion and lower generation probabilities than non-associated chains that were equally common. In an earlier analysis of a few hundred of the donors, most TCR beta V segments were observed in productive rearrangements about 87% or about 30% of the time, broadly matching IMGT annotations. In vitro tests confirmed that a few of the cytomegalovirus-associated TCR beta chains recognize cytomegalovirus antigens. Because the 87-base-pair reads could not distinguish some IMGT-functional V segments, including TRBV6-2 and TRBV6-3, those segments were excluded. Presence/absence analyses assumed roughly uniform sequencing depth across donors, an assumption that may not hold. A later genetic analysis reported fewer N-insertions in productive TCRs among donors in an Asian-associated ancestry cluster than the roughly 700-donor mean. The earlier analysis of around 600 of the donors excluded roughly 16 rarely observed V segments, including chromosome 9 orphons, because counts were too low. The study gave a list of some 150 TCR beta chains associated with cytomegalovirus. Linkage disequilibrium might explain the correlated functional status among segregating V segments, but an unknown experimental factor could not be excluded. Several of the top co-occurrence clusters appeared to be linked to parvovirus B19, influenza, CMV and Epstein-Barr virus, according to a later analysis. A cluster of highly shared sequence variants was judged likely to represent a technical artifact of the sequencing pipeline. HLA typing was unavailable for some donors at each locus, so association tests used only the typed subset. The classifier was reported to diagnose cytomegalovirus status with high specificity and sensitivity in both the original cohort and the validation cohort. According to a later analysis, TCR association rates differed among HLA loci, with DRB1 alleles showing the most associated TCRs and HLA-C alleles showing the fewest. A later analysis associated some 17,000 TCR beta sequences with specific HLA alleles at a false discovery rate of 0.05. It was suggested by the authors that the approach could potentially be generalized to other disease states and immunological phenotypes. CMV serostatus was the only immune exposure information available for the cohort. A later genetic analysis associated a missense DCLRE1C variant with V-gene and J-gene trimming of TCR beta chains, and an independent cohort replicated the association.

There are 15 amino acids in the CDR3, from cysteine to phenylalanine inclusive. CDR3 DNA only is kept here, 45 bases in frame from base 1. Between the V and J ends, shortened by 5 bases and 4 bases respectively, the junction contains 18 bases. The germline V gene yields SGHAT for CDR1 and FQNNGV for CDR2. This TCR was sampled from a woman between 50 and 59 years old in good health and CMV-seropositive. Source material: PBMCs. Recombination connected TRBV11-2 to TRBJ2-7; TRBD2 is possibly the D segment (6 matching bases). The CDR3 protein is CASSPPSGLPYEQYF. The nucleotides are TGTGCCAGCAGCCCCCCGTCGGGACTCCCATACGAGCAGTACTTC.